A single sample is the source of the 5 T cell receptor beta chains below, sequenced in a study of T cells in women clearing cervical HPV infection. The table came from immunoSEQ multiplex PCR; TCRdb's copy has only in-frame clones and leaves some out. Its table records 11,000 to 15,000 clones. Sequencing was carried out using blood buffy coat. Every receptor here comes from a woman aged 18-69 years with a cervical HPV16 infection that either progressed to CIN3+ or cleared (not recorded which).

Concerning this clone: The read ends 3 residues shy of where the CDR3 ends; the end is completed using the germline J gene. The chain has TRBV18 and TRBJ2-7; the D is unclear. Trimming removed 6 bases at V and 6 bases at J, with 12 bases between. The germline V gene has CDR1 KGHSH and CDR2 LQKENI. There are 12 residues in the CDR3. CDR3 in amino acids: CASSETAGEQYF. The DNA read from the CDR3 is TGTGCCAGCTCCGAAACTGCAGGCGAG.

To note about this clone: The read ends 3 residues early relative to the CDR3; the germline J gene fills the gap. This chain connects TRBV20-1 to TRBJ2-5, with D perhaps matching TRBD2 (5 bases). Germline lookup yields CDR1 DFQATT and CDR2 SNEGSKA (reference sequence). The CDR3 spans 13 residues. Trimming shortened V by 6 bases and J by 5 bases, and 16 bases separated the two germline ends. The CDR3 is CSAHRTGRETQYF. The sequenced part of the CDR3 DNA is TGCAGTGCCCACCGGACTGGCCGGGAGACC.

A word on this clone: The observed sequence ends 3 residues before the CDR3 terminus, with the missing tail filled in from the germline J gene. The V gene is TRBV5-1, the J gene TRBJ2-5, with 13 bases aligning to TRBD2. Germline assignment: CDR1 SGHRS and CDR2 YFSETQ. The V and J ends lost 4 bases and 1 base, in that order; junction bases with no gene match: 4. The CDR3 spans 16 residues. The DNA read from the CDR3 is TGCGCCAGCAGCGAAACTAGCGGGGGGGCCCAAGAGACC. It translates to CASSETSGGAQET. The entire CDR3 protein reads CASSETSGGAQETQYF.

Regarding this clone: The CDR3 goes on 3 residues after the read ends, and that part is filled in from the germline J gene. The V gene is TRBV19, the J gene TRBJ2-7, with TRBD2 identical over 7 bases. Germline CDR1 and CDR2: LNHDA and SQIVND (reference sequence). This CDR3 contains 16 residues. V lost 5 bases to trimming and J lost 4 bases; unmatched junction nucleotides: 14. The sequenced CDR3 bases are TGTGCCAGTAGTGGATTTCTCGGGGGGAATTGGTACGAG. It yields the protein CASSGFLGGNWYE. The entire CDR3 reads CASSGFLGGNWYEQYF.

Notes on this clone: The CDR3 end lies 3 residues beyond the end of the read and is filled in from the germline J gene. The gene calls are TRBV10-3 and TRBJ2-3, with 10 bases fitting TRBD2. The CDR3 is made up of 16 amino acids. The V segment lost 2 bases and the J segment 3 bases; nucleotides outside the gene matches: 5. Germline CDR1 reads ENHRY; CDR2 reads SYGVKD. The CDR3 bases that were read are TGTGCCATCAGTGAGACTAGCGGGGTTCAAACAGATACG. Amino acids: CAISETSGVQTDT. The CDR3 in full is CAISETSGVQTDTQYF.